This T cell receptor beta chain was identified during a study of tumor and adjacent non-tumor tissue in lung cancer (dated by TCRdb to the late 2010s). The study in broad terms: Patients with adenocarcinoma (12), squamous cell carcinoma (2) and small cell lung cancer (1) were included in the cohort. The roughly 15 enrolled patients, of whom approximately ten were men and 5 were women, were aged about 31 to 80 years and were diagnosed with TNM stage I to III disease. In total, sequencing yielded fewer than 150 million productive TCRbeta reads, which works out to an average of roughly 4.2 million reads per sample. Using bulk TCRbeta repertoires from roughly 14 lung cancer patients, the study set lung tumor tissue side by side with matched distant non-tumor lung tissue. TCRbeta CDR3 sequencing was performed on under 35 paired specimens, with one tumor sample and one normal lung sample collected per patient.

This clonotype occurred many times. The clone's antigen remains unknown. One base away there is no much larger clone; base qualities are not given. Study-level results and caveats: The methods do not name the sequencing platform or mention unique molecular identifiers. TCR diversity was significantly higher in younger patients, and higher tumor TCR diversity was associated with shorter overall and disease-free survival. Peripheral blood was not sequenced, so blood TCRbeta repertoires in these lung cancer patients were not examined. The cohort had only approximately 15 patients, and the authors noted that larger samples and more detailed clinical data are needed. Tumor tissue showed significantly greater TCR diversity (inverse Simpson) than normal lung tissue (431.37 vs 166.20, P = 0.0075, Mann-Whitney U test). The top 100 clones made up a significantly larger cumulative share of the repertoire in normal lung than in tumor tissue.

RNA was isolated from bulk unsorted tissue, and RNA quality was assessed with a NanoDrop ND-1000 and an Agilent 2100. Donors were newly diagnosed lung cancer patients admitted for thoracic surgery in China between August and November 2014, without prior chemotherapy. Patients who had received previous radiotherapy or chemotherapy, or who had another concurrent cancer, were excluded from the study. Surgical tissue pieces of about 1-2 cm3 were preserved in RNAlater solution and stored at -80 °C until use. The CDR3 holds 12 amino acids from the cysteine to the phenylalanine. CDR3 DNA is the only sequence kept; it has 36 bases, read in frame from the first base. The germline V gene provides CDR1 SGHAT and CDR2 FQNNGV. The germline ends are 4 bases apart after V is trimmed by 0 bases and J by 4 bases. The method behind the library was multiplex PCR. Sequencing instrument: Illumina HiSeq 2500. TCRbeta libraries were built by three rounds of nested PCR using primers (Table S4), following protocols modified from ARM-PCR. Before sequencing, PCR products of 200-500 bp were excised from the gel and purified with the QIAquick gel extraction kit. The authors' analysis ran thus. Reads were cleaned with Trimmomatic, merged with FLASH into complete CDR3 sequences, and assigned to V(D)J germline segments with MiTCR. Clonal diversity was calculated as the inverse Simpson's index using VDJtools. In-frame sequences without a premature stop codon were defined as productive reads. In-frame beta chains were kept once TCRdb had trimmed the public reads at Q25 with fastp and called clones with MiXCR. Every CDR3 protein is listed once, alongside the most common genes and DNA of its rows. TCRdb assigned the V and J calls; the authors' analysis was not used. The table for this sample lists 55,000 to 70,000 distinct CDR3 sequences; about three fifths of them were counted only once. Of the sample, roughly 21% is held by the ten largest clones.

The chain is assembled from TRBV11-2 and TRBJ2-7, with no confident D gene call. The sequenced sample was lung tumor tissue. The source is a man aged 45 to 65 with non-small cell lung cancer. At the DNA level, the sequence is TGTGCCAGCAGCTTAGAACGGTACGAGCAGTACTTC. Translation gives CASSLERYEQYF.